Below are 32 T cell receptor beta chains sequenced from a single sample in a study of PD-1 blockade in classical Hodgkin lymphoma. The time point here: cycle 4 day 1 (C4D1), after more than 5 weeks of nivolumab. There was relapse after autologous stem cell transplantation in every patient, and there was variation in brentuximab vedotin exposure. With magnetic negative selection, CD4+ T cells were purified from PBMCs that had been thawed. TCRdb's copy holds only in-frame clones and misses some; the assay was immunoSEQ multiplex PCR. Of 25,000 to 30,000 clones in the sample, about 88% were seen once. The material was CD4+ T cells from blood, obtained before the fourth cycle of nivolumab. The receptor set was obtained from a human donor with classical Hodgkin lymphoma.

CDR3 DNA: TGTGCCAGCTCACTCACAGGTTCCTACAATGAGCAGTTCTTC. Translated: CASSLTGSYNEQFF. The chain carries TRBV18 and TRBJ2-1, with D perhaps matching TRBD1 (5 bases). Trimming left V 4 bases short and J 1 base short, with 8 bases between. Germline V gene sequence: CDR1 KGHSH, CDR2 LQKENI. CDR3 length: 14 residues.

J is TRBJ2-5 and V is TRBV9; D gene unclear. This CDR3 has 15 amino acids. Trimming pared 0 bases from V and 5 bases from J, leaving 14 bases between. CDR1 is SGDLS and CDR2 is YYNGEE in the germline V gene. The CDR3 reads CASSVGGRTPETQYF. CDR3 nucleotide sequence: TGTGCCAGCAGCGTAGGTGGCCGAACCCCGGAGACCCAGTACTTC.

The V gene is TRBV7-6, the J gene TRBJ2-7, with D perhaps TRBD2 (7 bases). Germline CDR1 reads SGHVS; CDR2 reads FNYEAQ. V was clipped by 0 bases and J by 1 base, with 10 bases between them. This CDR3 is built from 15 residues. In nucleotides, the CDR3 is TGTGCCAGCAGCTTAGCGGGGGGGCTTTCCTACGAGCAGTACTTC. It codes for CASSLAGGLSYEQYF.

The CDR3 nucleotides read TGTGCCTGGTCTATAGCGGGAGGGACCTACGAGCAGTACTTC. This translates into CAWSIAGGTYEQYF. This rearrangement joins TRBV30 to TRBJ2-7; TRBD2 agrees at 11 bases. The length of the CDR3 is 14 residues. Trimming cost V 5 bases and J 2 bases; bases outside gene matches: 5. The germline gives CDR1 GTSNPN, CDR2 SVGIG (reference sequence).

This rearrangement joins TRBV5-1 to TRBJ2-3; 7 nucleotides line up with TRBD1. The CDR3 runs to 14 residues. In germline, CDR1 is SGHRS, CDR2 YFSETQ. Unmatched junction bases numbered 6, after V lost 3 bases and J lost 5 bases. CDR3 bases: TGCGCCAGCAGCTGGACAGGAGGAGAAGATACGCAGTATTTT. As protein: CASSWTGGEDTQYF. Looking up the rest from reference TRBV5-1 and TRBJ2-3 gives the full variable domain: KAGVTQTPRYLIKTRGQQVTLSCSPISGHRSVSWYQQTPGQGLQFLFEYFSETQRNKGNFPGRFSGRQFSNSRSEMNVSTLELGDSALYLCASSWTGGEDTQYFGPGTRLTVL.

The J gene is TRBJ2-7, the V gene TRBV4-1; TRBD2 matches at 9 bases. Germline V gene sequence: CDR1 MGHRA, CDR2 YSYEKL. The CDR3 runs to 16 residues. J lost 1 base, V lost 2 bases, and 6 bases had no gene match. CDR3 nucleotide sequence: TGCGCCAGCAGCCAACCCGGGACTAGCCGATCCTACGAGCAGTACTTC. This sequence encodes CASSQPGTSRSYEQYF.

The rearrangement links TRBV5-1 to TRBJ1-2, with 9 bases that match TRBD1. J lost 9 bases, V lost 4 bases, and 10 bases had no gene match. This CDR3 is 14 amino acids long. CDR1 and CDR2 from the germline V gene are SGHRS and YFSETQ. CDR3: CASSTRTGEERYTF. The CDR3 DNA reads as TGCGCCAGCAGCACTCGGACAGGGGAAGAACGCTACACCTTC.

This chain connects TRBV28 to TRBJ2-1; tentative D call: TRBD2 (6 bases). Germline assignment: CDR1 MDHEN and CDR2 SYDVKM. The CDR3 has 12 residues. V lost 6 bases to trimming and J lost 9 bases, with 12 bases between them. The CDR3 here is CASSRQGGEQFF. The CDR3 coding sequence is TGTGCCAGCAGCCGGCAGGGAGGTGAGCAGTTCTTC.

The sample holds one count of this clone. The chain recombines TRBV5-5 with TRBJ2-2; the D gene is possibly TRBD1 (5 bases). The V end was cut by 4 bases, the J end by 0 bases, with 13 bases between. The CDR3 consists of 16 residues. From germline, CDR1 is SGHKS and CDR2 YYEKEE (reference sequence). The CDR3 nucleotides read TGTGCCAGCAGCCCCGGACATTCGACGAACACCGGGGAGCTGTTTTTT. This sequence encodes CASSPGHSTNTGELFF.

The J gene is TRBJ1-5, the V gene TRBV5-3; possibly TRBD1 for D (5 bases). TRBV5-3 is assigned to the ORF class and has an uncertain function. V was pared by 0 bases and J by 3 bases, with 10 bases between. The CDR3 has 15 residues. The CDR3: CARSLVQGVNQPQHF. The CDR3 DNA sequence: TGTGCCAGAAGCTTGGTTCAGGGTGTCAATCAGCCCCAGCATTTT.

The chain recombines TRBV28 with TRBJ2-7; D might be TRBD1 (6 bases). The CDR3 is made up of 14 amino acids. The V end was cut by 6 bases, the J end by 2 bases, with 14 bases between. CDR1 MDHEN and CDR2 SYDVKM come from the germline V gene. CDR3 region: CASRDGTLTYEQYF. The CDR3 bases are TGTGCCAGCAGGGACGGGACACTGACCTACGAGCAGTACTTC.

The chain joins TRBV5-4 to TRBJ1-2; 10 positions agree with TRBD1. Germline assignment: CDR1 SGHNT and CDR2 YYREEE (reference sequence). J was trimmed by 2 bases and V by 4 bases; bases with no gene match: 5. This CDR3 is built from 15 residues. This CDR3 reads CASSPLGQGNYGYTF. The CDR3 DNA reads as TGTGCCAGCAGCCCCCTGGGACAGGGGAACTATGGCTACACCTTC.

CDR3 DNA: TGTGCCAGCAGCTCACTAGCGGGGGGGCTCCTGTACCAAGAGACCCAGTACTTC. Protein product: CASSSLAGGLLYQETQYF. The chain has TRBV11-1 and TRBJ2-5; 13 positions agree with TRBD2. With 4 bases clipped from V and 0 bases from J, the junction kept 8 bases outside the gene matches. The CDR3 has 18 residues. From germline, CDR1 is SGHAT and CDR2 FQDESV (reference sequence). Full variable domain (outside the CDR3, taken from reference TRBV11-1 and TRBJ2-5): EAEVAQSPRYKITEKSQAVAFWCDPISGHATLYWYRQILGQGPELLVQFQDESVVDDSQLPKDRFSAERLKGVDSTLKIQPAELGDSAMYLCASSSLAGGLLYQETQYFGPGTRLLVL.

The chain combines TRBV4-2 with TRBJ1-4; weak D call: TRBD1 (6 bases). The CDR3 is 17 amino acids. Germline CDR1 LGHNA, CDR2 YNFKEQ. Trimming left V 3 bases short and J 3 bases short, with 17 bases between. CDR3 in DNA: TGTGCCAGCAGCCAGAACAACAGGGAGAGGCCTAATGAAAAACTGTTTTTT. Protein: CASSQNNRERPNEKLFF.

The chain recombines TRBV6-5 with TRBJ2-5, with 10 nucleotides matching TRBD2. The CDR3 loop spans 15 amino acids. Trimming removed 4 bases from V and 9 bases from J; junction bases left unmatched: 11. Per germline, CDR1 MNHEY and CDR2 SVGAGI. This CDR3 reads CASSSLAGGQGPQYF. CDR3 in DNA: TGTGCCAGCAGTTCCTTAGCGGGGGGCCAGGGTCCCCAGTACTTC.

The V gene is TRBV7-9, the J gene TRBJ2-7, with 11 positions matching TRBD2. V lost 1 base, J lost 3 bases, and 5 bases stayed unmatched. The germline V gene encodes CDR1 SEHNR and CDR2 FQNEAQ (reference sequence). This CDR3 region has 16 residues. CDR3 region: CASSLVGTSGHYEQYF. The DNA of the CDR3 is TGTGCCAGCAGCTTAGTGGGGACTAGCGGACACTACGAGCAGTACTTC.

The chain recombines TRBV27 with TRBJ1-5; 7 positions match TRBD1. V was pared by 3 bases and J by 3 bases, with 5 bases of the junction left unmatched. The CDR3 covers 15 residues. From germline, CDR1 is MNHEY and CDR2 SMNVEV (reference sequence). The CDR3 DNA reads TGTGCCAGCAGTTTCTCGGGACAGCTCAATCAGCCCCAGCATTTT. Protein product: CASSFSGQLNQPQHF.

The V and J genes are TRBV19 and TRBJ2-1, with TRBD2 identical over 13 bases. J was trimmed by 5 bases and V by 4 bases; bases with no gene match: 2. CDR1 and CDR2 (germline): LNHDA, SQIVND (reference sequence). The CDR3 loop spans 15 amino acids. CDR3 sequence: CASSKLAGGDNEQFF. The CDR3 nucleotides are TGTGCCAGTAGTAAACTAGCGGGGGGGGACAATGAGCAGTTCTTC.

The chain is built from TRBV5-1 and TRBJ2-3; D possibly corresponds to TRBD1 (6 bases). The ends were cut back, 1 base at V and 2 bases at J, with 8 bases in the middle. The CDR3 is 14 amino acids. Per the germline V gene, CDR1 is SGHRS and CDR2 is YFSETQ. CDR3 amino acids: CASSLTGNTDTQYF. CDR3 bases: TGCGCCAGCAGCTTGACAGGGAACACAGATACGCAGTATTTT.

As to this clone: One end of the junction does not line up with germline, which may come from a read error. This CDR3 is CASSEGRHF. The CDR3 DNA reads TGTGCCAGCAGTGAGGGCCGCCACTTC. The chain uses TRBV6-6 and TRBJ2-7; TRBD2 might be the D (5 bases). The CDR3 extends over 9 amino acids. Germline V gene data show CDR1 as MNHNY and CDR2 as SVGAGI (reference sequence).

The V gene is TRBV6-1, the J gene TRBJ1-5; D ambiguous. Trimming stripped 3 bases from V and 4 bases from J, with 10 bases between. Germline V CDR1 and CDR2: MNHNS, SASEGT. The CDR3 extends over 14 amino acids. In DNA form, the CDR3 reads TGTGCCAGCAGTGATTCACACCTAAATCAGCCCCAGCATTTT. This sequence encodes CASSDSHLNQPQHF.

The chain recombines TRBV6-1 with TRBJ2-2; D is ambiguous. The CDR3 is 14 residues long. Germline V gene sequence: CDR1 MNHNS, CDR2 SASEGT. With 7 bases removed from V and 6 bases from J, the gap between germline ends came to 15 bases. Here the CDR3 reads CASNNPGLSGELFF. CDR3 DNA: TGTGCCAGCAATAACCCAGGCCTTTCCGGGGAGCTGTTTTTT.

The chain joins TRBV7-2 to TRBJ2-1, with 9 positions matching TRBD2. Germline V gene sequence: CDR1 SGHTA, CDR2 FQGNSA. V lost 2 bases to trimming and J lost 5 bases; unmatched junction nucleotides: 4. The CDR3 spans 15 residues. The CDR3 bases are TGTGCCAGCAGCTTACTGGCGGGGGGGCACAATGAGCAGTTCTTC. Translating gives CASSLLAGGHNEQFF. Full variable domain (remainder filled in from reference TRBV7-2 and TRBJ2-1): GAGVSQSPSNKVTEKGKDVELRCDPISGHTALYWYRQSLGQGLEFLIYFQGNSAPDKSGLPSDRFSAERTGGSVSTLTIQRTQQEDSAVYLCASSLLAGGHNEQFFGPGTRLTVL.

The chain joins TRBV5-4 to TRBJ2-7; a weak D match, TRBD1 (6 bases). CDR3 length: 14 amino acids. Trimming stripped 0 bases from V and 4 bases from J, with 11 bases between. The germline V gene encodes CDR1 SGHNT and CDR2 YYREEE (reference sequence). The CDR3 nucleotides read TGTGCCAGCAGCTTGGTAGGCAGGGGATACGAGCAGTACTTC. Translating it yields CASSLVGRGYEQYF.

The V gene is TRBV29-1, the J gene TRBJ1-5, with D hard to call. The V gene's germline CDR1 is SQVTM and CDR2 ANQGSEA. The CDR3 spans 15 residues. V lost 3 bases and J 0 bases, leaving 12 bases between the germline ends. CDR3 nucleotides: TGCAGCGTTGAGGAGTGCGGGAATAGCAATCAGCCCCAGCATTTT. Residues: CSVEECGNSNQPQHF.

This clone was observed a few times. The V gene is TRBV18, the J gene TRBJ2-7, with D perhaps matching TRBD2 (5 bases). Germline V lookup: CDR1 KGHSH, CDR2 LQKENI. This CDR3 has 15 amino acids. The V end was cut by 2 bases, the J end by 4 bases, with 15 bases between. CDR3 amino acids: CASSPSEGAAYEQYF. CDR3 nucleotide sequence: TGTGCCAGCTCACCAAGTGAGGGCGCGGCGTACGAGCAGTACTTC.

The rearrangement uses TRBV27 and TRBJ2-5, with no clear D. Germline CDR1 reads MNHEY; CDR2 reads SMNVEV (reference sequence). The CDR3 covers 16 residues. The V and J ends lost 2 bases and 1 base respectively, with 14 bases between them. The CDR3 coding sequence is TGTGCCAGCAGTTTACGGTGGGTCGGACCCCAAGAGACCCAGTACTTC. Its translation is CASSLRWVGPQETQYF.

This rearrangement joins TRBV7-9 to TRBJ2-5; 8 bases map to TRBD1. This CDR3 comprises 14 residues. Germline values: CDR1 SEHNR, CDR2 FQNEAQ (reference sequence). J gave up 1 base and V 5 bases, and 3 bases lay outside the gene matches. The CDR3 DNA sequence: TGTGCCAGCAGCCCTGGACAGGGCCAAGAGACCCAGTACTTC. Protein product: CASSPGQGQETQYF.

J is TRBJ2-5 and V is TRBV9, with 8 positions matching TRBD1. From germline, CDR1 is SGDLS and CDR2 YYNGEE. The CDR3 has 15 residues. V shed 7 bases, J shed 1 base, and the junction held 9 bases outside the gene matches. CDR3 nucleotide sequence: TGTGCCAGCGCCCGAGGACAGGGCCCCCAAGAGACCCAGTACTTC. Its translation is CASARGQGPQETQYF.

CDR3 loop: CASSQGTSVATDTQYF. CDR3 DNA sequence: TGCGCCAGCAGCCAGGGGACTAGCGTAGCCACAGATACGCAGTATTTT. The V call is TRBV4-1, the J call TRBJ2-3, with TRBD2 matching 10 bases. The CDR3 has 16 residues. The V gene end was trimmed by 3 bases and the J gene end by 2 bases; junction bases not matched to a gene: 5. The germline gives CDR1 MGHRA, CDR2 YSYEKL.

This clone was recorded only once. The chain carries TRBV28 and TRBJ2-7, with 10 nucleotides matching TRBD2. The germline V gene has CDR1 MDHEN and CDR2 SYDVKM. This CDR3 is 14 amino acids long. The ends lost 6 bases at V and 2 bases at J; junction bases unmatched: 4. The CDR3 loop reads CASSPSGRAYEQYF. In DNA form, the CDR3 reads TGTGCCAGCAGCCCAAGCGGGAGGGCCTACGAGCAGTACTTC. The entire variable domain, with the rest obtained from reference TRBV28 and TRBJ2-7, is as follows: DVKVTQSSRYLVKRTGEKVFLECVQDMDHENMFWYRQDPGLGLRLIYFSYDVKMKEKGDIPEGYSVSREKKERFSLILESASTNQTSMYLCASSPSGRAYEQYFGPGTRLTVT.

The chain combines TRBV7-9 with TRBJ1-3; 8 nucleotides match TRBD1. V shed 3 bases, J shed 4 bases, and the junction held 5 bases outside the gene matches. This CDR3 is 15 amino acids long. Germline V lookup: CDR1 SEHNR, CDR2 FQNEAQ (reference sequence). The CDR3 DNA is TGTGCCAGCAGCTTGGACAGGGAGTGGGGAAACACCATATATTTT. Its protein is CASSLDREWGNTIYF.